This T cell receptor beta chain was retrieved from a study of T cells in Graves' hyperthyroidism and ophthalmopathy. General study findings and limits: For ophthalmopathy, model prediction preceded onset by a median about six months.

From RNA transcripts, TCR beta CDR3 regions were amplified. Carried out on the TCR CDR3, a first-round RT-PCR used the HTBI primer set. TCRdb recomputed calls from the multiplex PCR reads with MiXCR, one row per CDR3 protein. The table has some 500,000 distinct CDR3 sequences, around a quarter seen once; the top ten hold around 11%. Disease lasting under 3 months, a NOSPECS grade of at least 4, and a Clinical Activity Score of at least 3 were features of the ophthalmopathy patients. Exclusion criteria comprised uncontrolled infection, other autoimmune disease, pregnancy or lactation. Using 9.5 to 10 ml of fresh peripheral blood, PBMCs were prepared. Germline V lookup: CDR1 LNHDA, CDR2 SQIVND (reference sequence). V lost 3 bases and J lost 2, with 7 bases in between. The CDR3 loop spans 13 amino acids. This clonotype has a handful of counts. Its antigen is as yet unknown.

The chain uses TRBV19 and TRBJ1-2, with D perhaps TRBD1 (5 bases). The sequencing sample was made of blood. The source is a woman in her 30s with Graves' ophthalmopathy. CDR3 in amino acids: CASSMEGNYGYTF. Written as DNA, the CDR3 is TGTGCCAGTAGTATGGAGGGGAACTATGGCTACACCTTC.